This T cell receptor beta chain was recorded in a study of T cell responses to AZD1222 COVID-19 vaccine. General study results and limits: Variant regions that are unmutated are reportedly the target of nearly half of spike-specific TCRs.

Concerning this clone: The antigen is undetermined.

Clones were sequenced by immunoSEQ multiplex PCR, and TCRdb holds only the in-frame ones, with some missing. The sample records about 180,000 clones, approximately 91% being singletons. The CDR3 totals 12 residues. Trimming shortened V by 7 bases and J by 10 bases, and 14 bases separated the two germline ends. Germline assignment: CDR1 SEHNR and CDR2 FQNEAQ (reference sequence). The chain employs TRBV7-9 and TRBJ2-1, with D possibly being TRBD1 or TRBD2 (5 bases each). The input for sequencing was peripheral blood, taken 28 days after the second AZD1222 dose. The TCR was taken from an adult who received the AZD1222 COVID-19 vaccine. CDR3 sequence (DNA): TGTGCCAGCACCCCCTTCGGGGACGAGCAGTTCTTC. This codes for CASTPFGDEQFF.